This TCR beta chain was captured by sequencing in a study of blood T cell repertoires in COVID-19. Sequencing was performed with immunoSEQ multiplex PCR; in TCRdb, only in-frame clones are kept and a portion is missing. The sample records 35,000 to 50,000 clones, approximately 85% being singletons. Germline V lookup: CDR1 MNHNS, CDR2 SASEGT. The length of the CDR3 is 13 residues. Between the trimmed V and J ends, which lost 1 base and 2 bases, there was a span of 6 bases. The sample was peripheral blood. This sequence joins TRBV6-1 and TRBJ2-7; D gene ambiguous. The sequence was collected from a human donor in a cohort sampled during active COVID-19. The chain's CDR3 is CASSEGQTYEQYF. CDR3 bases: TGTGCCAGCAGTGAAGGTCAGACCTACGAGCAGTACTTC.